The present T cell receptor beta chain was sequenced within a study of blood T cells in healthy people across ages. The study, taken as a whole, reports: It was the long-lived donors that had more naive CD4+ cells and higher diversity than aged donors. Older age coincided with a roughly linear decline in TCR beta diversity per million T cells.

Using a J-beta primer mix together with a sample-barcoded 5' primer, a second PCR was run for roughly 6 to 12 cycles. Researchers report that each sample yielded at least 3 million CDR3-containing paired-end reads. From the 5' RACE reads, TCRdb called clonotypes with MiXCR, one entry per CDR3 protein. The sample consists of about 1.4 million distinct CDR3 sequences, around 59% of them appearing once. Trimming removed 3 bases from V and 9 bases from J, with 12 bases in between. Germline CDR1 is SGHAT and CDR2 is FQNNGV. This CDR3 contains 14 residues. On this clonotype: What it binds is unknown.

The clonotype comes from a man younger than 30 in good health. The material sequenced was blood. This chain uses TRBV11-2 with TRBJ1-6, with D possibly matching TRBD1 (6 bases). DNA of the CDR3: TGTGCCAGCAGCTTCCACAGGGCTAGTTCACCCCTCCACTTT. Translated: CASSFHRASSPLHF.